The 2 T cell receptor beta chains in this list originate from one sample, sequenced in a study of T cells in Graves' hyperthyroidism and ophthalmopathy. TCR beta CDR3 region amplification was performed from RNA transcripts. The TCR CDR3 first-round RT-PCR relied on the HTBI primer set. TCRdb analysed the multiplex PCR reads with MiXCR anew, one entry per CDR3 protein. The data show about 590,000 distinct CDR3 sequences, approximately 14% seen once. The sample consisted of blood. These receptors came from a woman between 25 and 40 years old with Graves' hyperthyroidism.

This clonotype was seen at least ten times. The J gene is TRBJ2-7, the V gene TRBV13; 7 bases map to TRBD1. The length of the CDR3 is 15 residues. V dropped 0 bases and J dropped 4; count of bases not matched to a gene: 6. Germline CDR1 reads PRHDT; CDR2 reads FYEKMQ (reference sequence). The CDR3 here is CASSLGSNRGYEQYF. The CDR3 DNA follows: TGTGCCAGCAGCTTAGGTAGTAACAGGGGTTACGAGCAGTACTTC.

There are many counts of this clonotype. The rearrangement uses TRBV7-2 and TRBJ2-7; possibly TRBD1 for D (6 bases). Germline-derived CDR1 and CDR2 are SGHTA and FQGNSA. The CDR3 length is 13 residues. V was cut by 5 bases and J by 3 bases, with 11 bases left in between. This chain's CDR3 is CASSPGHVYEQYF. DNA of the CDR3: TGTGCCAGCAGCCCGGGACACGTCTACGAGCAGTACTTC.